This note documents a single T cell receptor beta chain sequence. This sample is drawn from a study of technical replicates of blood from several donors. The repertoire was sequenced with immunoSEQ multiplex PCR; TCRdb's copy has only in-frame clones and lacks some. The sample lists 74,000 or so clones, roughly 96% occurring once. The length of the CDR3 is 14 residues. The V gene end was trimmed by 2 bases and the J gene end by 2 bases; junction bases not matched to a gene: 4. The V gene's germline CDR1 is GTSNPN and CDR2 SVGIG (reference sequence). The TCR comes from a human donor in good health. The sequencing sample was made of T cells isolated from PBMCs. The gene calls are TRBV30 and TRBJ2-5; 8 nucleotides line up with TRBD2. DNA of the CDR3: TGTGCCTGGAGTATACTAGCGGCTCAAGAGACCCAGTACTTC. It specifies CAWSILAAQETQYF.